This passage covers 14 T cell receptor beta chains from one sample sequenced in a study of CD8+CD57+ T cells in acquired aplastic anemia. Sequencing was done on patients that had shown CD8+CD57+ cell expansion by flow cytometry. TCR beta VDJ combinations and CDR3 sequences were profiled from genomic DNA. TCRdb reanalysed the reads using MiXCR and keeps one entry per CDR3 protein. The repertoire holds 150,000 to 200,000 distinct CDR3 sequences, with about half as singletons. Material: sorted CD4+, CD8+, or CD8+CD57+ T cells (not recorded which) from PBMCs. Receptor source: a human donor with aplastic anemia.

This clonotype was recorded many times. V is TRBV7-6 and J is TRBJ2-7, with 7 positions matching TRBD1. The CDR3 extends over 15 amino acids. Trimming cost V 4 bases and J 0 bases; bases outside gene matches: 6. Germline loops: CDR1 SGHVS, CDR2 FNYEAQ. The CDR3 DNA reads as TGTGCCAGCAGCTCGGGACAGTTGAGCTCCTACGAGCAGTACTTC. Protein: CASSSGQLSSYEQYF.

The chain employs TRBV10-2 and TRBJ1-1, with 8 bases lining up with TRBD1. The germline V gene encodes CDR1 WSHSY and CDR2 SAAADI. CDR3 size: 14 residues. With 6 bases clipped from V and 1 base from J, the junction kept 4 bases outside the gene matches. CDR3 nucleotides: TGCGCCAGCAGGGGGACAGGTGGGAACACTGAAGCTTTCTTT. Amino acids: CASRGTGGNTEAFF.

The chain is built from TRBV20-1 and TRBJ2-5; D tentatively fits TRBD1 or TRBD2 (5 bases each). V dropped 0 bases and J dropped 2 bases, with 13 bases sitting between them. Germline V CDR1 and CDR2: DFQATT, SNEGSKA (reference sequence). The CDR3 is 15 residues long. The CDR3 DNA reads TGCAGTGCTAGAGATCCCAGCGGACAACAAGAGACCCAGTACTTC. This sequence encodes CSARDPSGQQETQYF.

This clonotype came up once. The chain recombines TRBV10-3 with TRBJ1-6; no reliable D call. This CDR3 is built from 15 residues. Trimming took off 11 bases at V and 8 bases at J, with 22 bases between the two ends. The germline gives CDR1 ENHRY, CDR2 SYGVKD. DNA for the CDR3: TGTGCCGGTGGGTCGACCTCCTGGGGATATTCACCCCTCCACTTT. Translation: CAGGSTSWGYSPLHF.

Concerning this clonotype: One base away lies a much larger clone, so this may be a sequencing read error. The rearrangement uses TRBV12-3 or TRBV12-4 and TRBJ2-1; 8 bases are shared with TRBD1. The CDR3 has 15 residues. The DNA for the CDR3 is TGTGCCAGCAGTTTAATCGGGACAGGATACAATGTGCAGTTCTTC. It encodes CASSLIGTGYNVQFF.

The chain couples TRBV5-1 to TRBJ2-3, with 8 bases aligning to TRBD2. J gave up 2 bases and V 0 bases, and 5 bases lay outside the gene matches. Germline V gene data show CDR1 as SGHRS and CDR2 as YFSETQ. The CDR3 sequence is 16 residues long. Written as DNA, the CDR3 is TGCGCCAGCAGCTTGGTTAGCGGGACACTCACAGATACGCAGTATTTT. Its protein is CASSLVSGTLTDTQYF.

Notes on this clonotype: This may come from a read error, since a much larger clone is one base off. Given the absence of the conserved phenylalanine or tryptophan at the CDR3 end, a read error is likely. The rearrangement links TRBV12-3 or TRBV12-4 to TRBJ1-1; 10 nucleotides agree with TRBD1. CDR3 length: 13 amino acids. V lost 7 bases and J lost 11; bases outside the gene matches: 10. As DNA, the CDR3 is TGTGCCAGCACCGAGCTGACAGGGGGCATGGCTTTCTCT. This sequence encodes CASTELTGGMAFS.

This clonotype turned up a few times. V and J are TRBV7-2 and TRBJ2-5, with a weak D call TRBD1 (5 bases). The germline V and J ends were trimmed by 3 bases and 5 bases, with 10 bases remaining between them. Germline CDR1 reads SGHTA; CDR2 reads FQGNSA. The CDR3 loop spans 13 amino acids. The DNA of the CDR3 is TGTGCCAGCAGCTTCGACAGCAGGGAGACCCAGTACTTC. It translates to CASSFDSRETQYF.

The rearrangement uses TRBV20-1 and TRBJ1-2; D is undetermined. CDR1 and CDR2 (germline): DFQATT, SNEGSKA (reference sequence). The CDR3 totals 11 residues. Trimming left V 3 bases short and J 8 bases short, with 10 bases between. CDR3 in amino acids: CSARGSGGYTF. The CDR3 DNA sequence: TGCAGTGCTAGGGGGTCTGGCGGCTACACCTTC.

This clonotype has a handful of counts. This sequence joins TRBV5-1 and TRBJ1-3; TRBD1 might be the D (5 bases). The CDR3 extends over 16 amino acids. CDR1 is SGHRS and CDR2 is YFSETQ in the germline V gene. V was clipped by 4 bases and J by 0 bases, with 14 bases between them. CDR3 nucleotides: TGCGCCAGCAGCCAAGGAAGGGGCAGCTCTGGAAACACCATATATTTT. This encodes CASSQGRGSSGNTIYF.

The genes are TRBV3-1 and TRBJ2-6; 11 positions match TRBD1. Germline V gene lookup returns CDR1 LGHDT and CDR2 YNNKEL (reference sequence). This CDR3 is built from 17 residues. After removal of 3 bases from V and 4 bases from J, the junction contained 5 bases not matched to a gene. CDR3 DNA: TGTGCCAGCAGCCAGGGACAGGGGGTAACAGGGGCCAACGTCCTGACTTTC. Translating it yields CASSQGQGVTGANVLTF.

This clonotype was recorded many times. The V and J genes are TRBV6-1 and TRBJ1-6; D remains unclear. Deletions cut 10 bases from V and 0 bases from J, with 10 bases between. This CDR3 region has 14 residues. The germline gives CDR1 MNHNS, CDR2 SASEGT. The CDR3 coding sequence is TGTGCCATCGAGTATAGCTCCTATAATTCACCCCTCCACTTT. Residues: CAIEYSSYNSPLHF.

Of note for this clonotype: One base away lies a much larger clone, so this may be a sequencing read error. V usage is TRBV5-1 and J usage is TRBJ2-2; possibly TRBD2 for D (6 bases). CDR3 size: 16 residues. The germline CDR1 and CDR2 sequences are SGHRS and YFSETQ. The CDR3 DNA is TGCGCCAGCAGCGGCGGGGTACTAGCTGACACCGGGGAGCAGTTTTTT. Protein sequence: CASSGGVLADTGEQFF.

There are many counts of this clonotype. The V call is TRBV7-9, the J call TRBJ1-5; D not certain. The V end lost 7 bases, the J end lost 1 base, and 11 bases lay between the germline ends. The V gene's germline CDR1 is SEHNR and CDR2 FQNEAQ (reference sequence). This CDR3 is 14 amino acids long. The CDR3 region is CASTPLGSNQPQHF. The CDR3 DNA is TGTGCCAGCACCCCATTGGGGAGCAATCAGCCCCAGCATTTT.